Each of the 19 T cell receptor beta chains below was sequenced from the same sample in a study of blood T cell repertoires in COVID-19 (dated by TCRdb to 2020 to 2021). The library was obtained by the immunoSEQ multiplex PCR assay. The immuneACCESS repertoire file appears here via TCRdb, limited to in-frame rearrangements. These files lack a portion of the clones; in checked studies, under half of the deficit traces to unresolved V genes, and the cause of the others is not known. This sample lists fewer than 250,000 clones; 70% to 90% were detected once. The ten most abundant clones make up around 1.1% of the sample. Sample: peripheral blood. These receptors were taken from a man aged 25 to 40 with acute or convalescent COVID-19.

The V and J genes are TRBV2 and TRBJ1-2; TRBD1 matches 8 bases. Germline assignment: CDR1 SNHLY and CDR2 FYNNEI. CDR3 length equals 17 residues. J lost 4 bases, V lost 0 bases, and 10 bases had no gene match. This chain's CDR3 is CASSEALHGQGGYGYTF. The CDR3 nucleotides read TGTGCCAGCAGTGAAGCGCTTCACGGACAGGGAGGCTATGGCTACACCTTC. Supplemented by reference TRBV2 and TRBJ1-2, the full variable domain reads EPEVTQTPSHQVTQMGQEVILRCVPISNHLYFYWYRQILGQKVEFLVSFYNNEISEKSEIFDDQFSVERPDGSNFTLKIRSTKLEDSAMYFCASSEALHGQGGYGYTFGSGTRLTVV.

This chain joins TRBV19 and TRBJ2-1; D possibly corresponds to TRBD2 (6 bases). Germline V lookup: CDR1 LNHDA, CDR2 SQIVND (reference sequence). V shed 1 base and J shed 0 bases, with 10 bases lying between them. The CDR3 extends over 16 amino acids. CDR3 in amino acids: CASSIAFGSSYNEQFF. CDR3 coding DNA: TGTGCCAGTAGTATAGCGTTCGGGAGCTCCTACAATGAGCAGTTCTTC.

J is TRBJ2-7 and V is TRBV19; D gene ambiguous. Between the trimmed V and J ends, which lost 3 bases and 7 bases, there was a span of 10 bases. There are 12 residues in the CDR3. Looked up from germline, CDR1 is LNHDA and CDR2 is SQIVND (reference sequence). CDR3 in amino acids: CASSMYSREQYF. CDR3 bases: TGTGCCAGTAGTATGTACAGCCGGGAGCAGTACTTC.

The chain couples TRBV13 to TRBJ1-5; weak D call: TRBD1 (6 bases). Trimming pared 2 bases from V and 6 bases from J, leaving 11 bases between. The CDR3 covers 14 residues. CDR1 is PRHDT, CDR2 FYEKMQ, per germline (reference sequence). The CDR3 DNA follows: TGTGCCAGCAGCTTACAGGGGAGGGGTCAGCCCCAGCATTTT. Translated: CASSLQGRGQPQHF.

The rearrangement joins TRBV9 to TRBJ2-5; 13 bases line up with TRBD2. The CDR3 has 16 residues. J lost 4 bases, V lost 3 bases, and 6 bases had no gene match. Germline V lookup: CDR1 SGDLS, CDR2 YYNGEE. CDR3 bases: TGTGCCAGCAGCGCCACTAGCGGGAGGGTGGGAGAGACCCAGTACTTC. It specifies CASSATSGRVGETQYF.

The rearrangement links TRBV28 to TRBJ1-1; D may be TRBD1 (6 bases). CDR1 MDHEN and CDR2 SYDVKM come from the germline V gene. Deletions cut 7 bases from V and 1 base from J, with 10 bases between. This CDR3 contains 13 residues. The CDR3 loop is CASNSGANTEAFF. The DNA for the CDR3 is TGTGCCAGCAATTCAGGGGCGAACACTGAAGCTTTCTTT. Filled out from reference TRBV28 and TRBJ1-1, the complete variable domain reads DVKVTQSSRYLVKRTGEKVFLECVQDMDHENMFWYRQDPGLGLRLIYFSYDVKMKEKGDIPEGYSVSREKKERFSLILESASTNQTSMYLCASNSGANTEAFFGQGTRLTVV.

The chain links TRBV28 to TRBJ2-7; tentatively, D is TRBD1 (6 bases). The ends were cut back, 5 bases at V and 2 bases at J, with 13 bases in the middle. The CDR3 totals 14 residues. Germline assignment: CDR1 MDHEN and CDR2 SYDVKM. CDR3 residues: CASSPRDTAYEQYF. CDR3 DNA: TGTGCCAGCAGTCCCCGGGACACCGCCTACGAGCAGTACTTC.

The chain carries TRBV11-2 and TRBJ1-6; a possible D gene is TRBD1 (5 bases). The V gene's germline CDR1 is SGHAT and CDR2 FQNNGV. CDR3 length: 15 residues. V lost 3 bases and J lost 6, with 12 bases in between. For the CDR3, the DNA is TGTGCCAGCAGCTTTTCGACAGATTCTAATTCACCCCTCCACTTT. Translated, it gives CASSFSTDSNSPLHF.

The chain couples TRBV28 to TRBJ1-1; tentative D call: TRBD1 (6 bases). V lost 5 bases to trimming and J lost 4 bases, with 20 bases between them. The CDR3 contains 16 residues. Per the germline V gene, CDR1 is MDHEN and CDR2 is SYDVKM. The CDR3 here is CASSTVQGWPSTEAFF. CDR3 nucleotide sequence: TGTGCCAGCAGTACAGTCCAGGGGTGGCCCAGCACTGAAGCTTTCTTT.

The J gene is TRBJ1-2, the V gene TRBV5-4; possible D gene TRBD1, 5 bases. This CDR3 comprises 15 residues. Trimming left V 0 bases short and J 0 bases short, with 9 bases between. Germline CDR1 reads SGHNT; CDR2 reads YYREEE (reference sequence). This chain's CDR3 is CASSLADRANYGYTF. In DNA, the CDR3 is TGTGCCAGCAGCTTGGCCGACAGAGCTAACTATGGCTACACCTTC. The full variable domain, with the rest looked up from reference TRBV5-4 and TRBJ1-2, is ETGVTQSPTHLIKTRGQQVTLRCSSQSGHNTVSWYQQALGQGPQFIFQYYREEENGRGNFPPRFSGLQFPNYSSELNVNALELDDSALYLCASSLADRANYGYTFGSGTRLTVV.

This clone was counted a single time. The gene calls are TRBV28 and TRBJ2-5; D may be TRBD2 (5 bases). The CDR3 loop spans 17 amino acids. The V end was cut by 4 bases, the J end by 7 bases, with 25 bases between. Germline loops: CDR1 MDHEN, CDR2 SYDVKM. Here the CDR3 DNA reads TGTGCCAGCAGTTCACCTCCCGTCTGGAGGACCGAAGGGACCCAGTACTTC. It is translated as CASSSPPVWRTEGTQYF.

This clone has a count of ten or more. This chain links TRBV27 with TRBJ1-1; D gene ambiguous. The germline V and J ends were trimmed by 1 base and 0 bases, with 3 bases remaining between them. CDR1 MNHEY and CDR2 SMNVEV come from the germline V gene (reference sequence). This CDR3 has 13 amino acids. The CDR3 spells CASSLFLNTEAFF. In nucleotides, the CDR3 is TGTGCCAGCAGTTTATTCTTGAACACTGAAGCTTTCTTT.

The gene calls are TRBV28 and TRBJ2-3; D remains unclear. The CDR3 is made up of 12 amino acids. Germline V gene lookup returns CDR1 MDHEN and CDR2 SYDVKM. V shed 6 bases and J shed 6 bases, with 10 bases lying between them. The CDR3 region has the DNA TGTGCCAGCAGCCCAAAAGAGGATACGCAGTATTTT. It encodes CASSPKEDTQYF.

The chain joins TRBV10-1 to TRBJ2-7; 8 nucleotides align to TRBD1. V trimming: 8 bases; J trimming: 3 bases; junction bases outside the gene matches: 6. This CDR3 comprises 13 residues. Germline CDR1 reads WNHNN; CDR2 reads SYGVQD (reference sequence). The CDR3 DNA follows: TGCGCCAGCGCCCGACAGGGGCTCTACGAGCAGTACTTC. It codes for CASARQGLYEQYF.

The chain joins TRBV27 to TRBJ1-5, with D tentatively TRBD1 (6 bases). The CDR3 has 15 residues. Per germline, CDR1 MNHEY and CDR2 SMNVEV (reference sequence). The V gene lost 4 bases and the J gene lost 6 bases, with 16 bases spanning the gap. CDR3 in DNA: TGTGCCAGCAGTTCATCGGGGGCGCCGGTTCAGCCCCAGCATTTT. Protein: CASSSSGAPVQPQHF.

The chain is built from TRBV28 and TRBJ2-7; 8 bases line up with TRBD2. The CDR3 is 16 amino acids. Germline CDR1 and CDR2: MDHEN and SYDVKM. Trimming cost V 3 bases and J 1 base; bases outside gene matches: 8. The CDR3 is CASSFLLSGESYEQYF. CDR3 DNA: TGTGCCAGCAGTTTCTTACTTAGCGGGGAATCCTACGAGCAGTACTTC.

This clone showed up just once. This rearrangement joins TRBV30 to TRBJ2-5, with 11 bases lining up with TRBD2. Per the germline V gene, CDR1 is GTSNPN and CDR2 is SVGIG (reference sequence). Trimming at V came to 2 bases and at J to 3 bases, leaving 5 bases not matched to a gene. The CDR3 runs 15 residues. The DNA of the CDR3 is TGTGCCTGGAGTACTAGCGGGAGACGGGAAGAGACCCAGTACTTC. Amino acids: CAWSTSGRREETQYF.

The DNA of the CDR3 is TGCGCCAGCAGCCCGGGTCGTGTGGAAGAGACCCAGTACTTC. This translates into CASSPGRVEETQYF. The chain couples TRBV5-1 to TRBJ2-5, with D hard to call. Germline-derived CDR1 and CDR2 are SGHRS and YFSETQ. CDR3 length: 14 residues. The V end lost 4 bases, the J end lost 3 bases, and 13 bases lay between the germline ends.

The V gene is TRBV11-2, the J gene TRBJ1-5; no clear D. This CDR3 has 13 residues. The V end was cut by 0 bases, the J end by 5 bases, with 5 bases between. CDR1 and CDR2 from the germline V gene are SGHAT and FQNNGV. CDR3 residues: CASSLDGDQPQHF. CDR3 DNA: TGTGCCAGCAGCTTAGACGGGGATCAGCCCCAGCATTTT. Looking up the rest from reference TRBV11-2 and TRBJ1-5 gives the full variable domain: EAGVAQSPRYKIIEKRQSVAFWCNPISGHATLYWYQQILGQGPKLLIQFQNNGVVDDSQLPKDRFSAERLKGVDSTLKIQPAKLEDSAVYLCASSLDGDQPQHFGDGTRLSIL.